The 31 T cell receptor beta chains given below trace back to one sample, sequenced in a study of regulatory T cells in long-lasting Graves disease. Time point indicated: newly diagnosed GD, antithyroid drugs for less than 3 months. PBMC RNA was the source of the TCR library. iRepertoire HTBI primers and Arm-PCR of CDR3 regions built TCR beta libraries. TCRdb redid the calling of the multiplex PCR reads with MiXCR, one entry per CDR3 protein. Here the sample spans under 250,000 distinct CDR3 sequences, around 21% being singletons. Sequencing was performed on peripheral blood mononuclear cells (PBMCs), taken at new diagnosis, from a patient treated with antithyroid drugs. The receptors were gathered from a female donor with Graves disease.

The chain has TRBV19 and TRBJ2-5, with D uncertain. Germline lookup yields CDR1 LNHDA and CDR2 SQIVND (reference sequence). Trimming took 5 bases from V and 3 from J, leaving 13 bases between them. The CDR3 extends over 14 amino acids. The CDR3 DNA sequence: TGTGCCAGTAGTCGCCCCGGGTATAAAGAGACCCAGTACTTC. Its protein product is CASSRPGYKETQYF.

This clonotype was observed at least ten times. This chain links TRBV7-8 with TRBJ2-1; perhaps D is TRBD1 or TRBD2 (5 bases each). CDR1 and CDR2 (germline): SGHVS, FQNEAQ. Trimming left V 5 bases short and J 4 bases short, with 18 bases between. The CDR3 runs to 16 residues. The DNA for the CDR3 is TGTGCCAGCAGCCCTACCTACGGGACGGAATACAATGAGCAGTTCTTC. This encodes CASSPTYGTEYNEQFF.

Points on this clonotype: A far larger clone is only one base removed, so a read error is likely. The rearrangement joins TRBV14 to TRBJ2-5, with 11 bases identical to TRBD2. The CDR3 covers 17 residues. V shed 8 bases, J shed 5 bases, and the junction held 16 bases outside the gene matches. CDR1 SGHDN and CDR2 FVKESK come from the germline V gene. CDR3 nucleotides: TGTGCCAGCGGCATCCGAACTAGCGGGGGCCGAATCGAGACCCAGTACTTC. It translates to CASGIRTSGGRIETQYF.

This clonotype was detected ten times or more. This chain links TRBV11-2 with TRBJ2-4, with D hard to call. Trimming left V 5 bases short and J 3 bases short, with 11 bases between. In germline, CDR1 is SGHAT, CDR2 FQNNGV. The CDR3 is made up of 14 amino acids. The CDR3 protein is CASSPRSLKNIQYF. CDR3 DNA: TGTGCCAGCAGCCCGAGGAGTCTCAAAAACATTCAGTACTTC.

This clonotype was recorded many times. The V call is TRBV29-1, the J call TRBJ1-1; a weak D match, TRBD1 (5 bases). Germline V CDR1 and CDR2: SQVTM, ANQGSEA. V lost 3 bases and J lost 6, with 11 bases in between. The CDR3 sequence is 12 residues long. The CDR3 region has the DNA TGCAGCGTTGACGGGGGGACCGCTGAAGCTTTCTTT. This codes for CSVDGGTAEAFF.

This rearrangement joins TRBV6-1 to TRBJ1-5; D remains ambiguous. The V and J ends lost 8 bases and 2 bases respectively, with 16 bases between them. Germline V gene sequence: CDR1 MNHNS, CDR2 SASEGT. The CDR3 totals 15 residues. CDR3 protein: CASYGPGFGNQPQHF. The CDR3 DNA sequence: TGTGCCAGCTATGGGCCGGGATTCGGCAATCAGCCCCAGCATTTT.

V gene TRBV28 combines with J gene TRBJ2-3; 13 bases agree with TRBD2. The CDR3 consists of 15 residues. With V trimmed by 6 bases and J by 4 bases, 4 bases remained unmatched. CDR1 and CDR2 from the germline V gene are MDHEN and SYDVKM. The CDR3 protein is CASRQLAGGPDTQYF. The CDR3 nucleotides are TGTGCCAGCAGACAACTAGCGGGGGGGCCAGATACGCAGTATTTT.

This clonotype has ten or more counts. This sequence joins TRBV28 and TRBJ1-2; no reliable D call. V was pared by 6 bases and J by 0 bases, with 17 bases between. Germline V gene data show CDR1 as MDHEN and CDR2 as SYDVKM. The CDR3 is 16 residues long. CDR3 in DNA: TGTGCCAGCAGACAATCTCGCCACTCCGCTAACTATGGCTACACCTTC. Amino acid sequence: CASRQSRHSANYGYTF.

This clonotype was seen repeatedly, ten times or more. The genes are TRBV5-1 and TRBJ1-2; D might be TRBD1 (6 bases). This CDR3 has 13 residues. Looked up from germline, CDR1 is SGHRS and CDR2 is YFSETQ. The V gene lost 4 bases and the J gene lost 8 bases, with 15 bases spanning the gap. The chain's CDR3 is CASSANRDGGYTF. CDR3 nucleotides: TGCGCCAGCAGCGCAAACAGGGATGGGGGCTACACCTTC.

J is TRBJ2-7 and V is TRBV12-3 or TRBV12-4; D unclear. The CDR3 is made up of 14 amino acids. Trimming took off 2 bases at V and 2 bases at J, with 10 bases between the two ends. The CDR3 here is CASSLSYEAYEQYF. As DNA, the CDR3 is TGTGCCAGCAGTTTAAGCTATGAGGCCTACGAGCAGTACTTC.

This clonotype has a count of ten or more. Here the CDR3 reads CASSLTGGHGANVLTF. Written as DNA, the CDR3 is TGTGCCAGCAGCTTAACGGGCGGCCACGGGGCCAACGTCCTGACTTTC. This rearrangement joins TRBV7-3 to TRBJ2-6; D unresolved. This CDR3 spans 16 amino acids. Germline loops: CDR1 SGHTA, CDR2 FQGTGA. V was pared by 0 bases and J by 4 bases, with 10 bases between.

There are a few counts of this clonotype. The V gene is TRBV10-1, the J gene TRBJ2-7; TRBD1 matches at 7 bases. Looked up from germline, CDR1 is WNHNN and CDR2 is SYGVQD (reference sequence). There are 14 residues in the CDR3. The ends lost 1 base at V and 7 bases at J; junction bases unmatched: 7. CDR3 sequence: CASSEYRGVGEQYF. Written as DNA, the CDR3 is TGCGCCAGCAGTGAGTACAGGGGAGTGGGGGAGCAGTACTTC.

This clonotype was found many times. The J gene is TRBJ2-7, the V gene TRBV4-1; TRBD1 is a possible D gene (6 bases). Germline CDR1 reads MGHRA; CDR2 reads YSYEKL. Trimming removed 3 bases at V and 3 bases at J, with 12 bases between. The CDR3 length is 14 residues. DNA of the CDR3: TGCGCCAGCAGCCAGGTCTCGGACAGCTACGAGCAGTACTTC. It yields the protein CASSQVSDSYEQYF.

This clonotype was detected many times. The chain uses TRBV7-8 and TRBJ2-1; 8 nucleotides match TRBD2. The CDR3 runs to 19 residues. V shed 2 bases, J shed 0 bases, and the junction held 12 bases outside the gene matches. Germline V gene lookup returns CDR1 SGHVS and CDR2 FQNEAQ. The DNA of the CDR3 is TGTGCCAGCAGCTTATCAGCTAGCGGGTTTGAGAGCTCCTACAATGAGCAGTTCTTC. It specifies CASSLSASGFESSYNEQFF.

The genes are TRBV20-1 and TRBJ2-1, with 11 bases aligning to TRBD2. CDR3 size: 14 residues. V lost 5 bases, J lost 6 bases, and 6 bases stayed unmatched. Germline loops: CDR1 DFQATT, CDR2 SNEGSKA (reference sequence). CDR3 region: CSAETSGDSNEQFF. CDR3 nucleotides: TGCAGTGCTGAGACTAGCGGGGACTCCAATGAGCAGTTCTTC.

This chain joins TRBV19 and TRBJ2-7, with TRBD1 as a possible D gene (6 bases). V gave up 10 bases and J gave up 1 base, with 14 bases separating them. The germline gives CDR1 LNHDA, CDR2 SQIVND (reference sequence). The CDR3 extends over 13 amino acids. The CDR3 sequence is CATRTESSYEQYF. The CDR3 bases are TGTGCCACGAGGACAGAGTCTTCCTACGAGCAGTACTTC.

In its sample, this clonotype was seen a few times. V usage is TRBV6-1 and J usage is TRBJ2-3; 7 bases align to TRBD2. Germline V lookup: CDR1 MNHNS, CDR2 SASEGT. The CDR3 has 14 residues. Unmatched junction bases numbered 9, after V lost 6 bases and J lost 6 bases. CDR3 sequence (DNA): TGTGCCAGCAGGGTCGCTCGGGGGGTCGATACGCAGTATTTT. It translates to CASRVARGVDTQYF.

The chain joins TRBV10-1 to TRBJ2-1, with 8 bases fitting TRBD2. Trimming at V came to 6 bases and at J to 4 bases, leaving 8 bases not matched to a gene. This CDR3 contains 15 residues. CDR1 and CDR2 (germline): WNHNN, SYGVQD (reference sequence). The CDR3 protein is CASSGTSRTYNEQFF. DNA for the CDR3: TGCGCCAGCAGCGGGACTAGTCGAACTTACAATGAGCAGTTCTTC.

This clonotype has at least ten counts. This sequence joins TRBV6-1 and TRBJ1-6; no reliable D call. This CDR3 is built from 16 residues. In germline, CDR1 is MNHNS, CDR2 SASEGT. Trimming shortened V by 6 bases and J by 7 bases, and 19 bases separated the two germline ends. The CDR3 region is CASSRIGPQGNSPLHF. CDR3 DNA sequence: TGTGCCAGCAGCAGGATCGGGCCTCAAGGGAATTCACCCCTCCACTTT.

The sample holds a few counts of this clonotype. The chain links TRBV5-6 to TRBJ2-3, with 12 nucleotides matching TRBD1. The V gene end was trimmed by 1 base and the J gene end by 3 bases; junction bases not matched to a gene: 6. Germline V gene data show CDR1 as SGHDT and CDR2 as YYEEEE. The CDR3 is 17 amino acids. Written as DNA, the CDR3 is TGTGCCAGCAGCTTGACGGGACAGGGGGCGAGGACAGATACGCAGTATTTT. Translated: CASSLTGQGARTDTQYF.

This clonotype was recorded many times. J is TRBJ1-3 and V is TRBV3-1; D remains unclear. There are 12 residues in the CDR3. CDR1 LGHDT and CDR2 YNNKEL come from the germline V gene (reference sequence). V lost 0 bases and J 11 bases, leaving 8 bases between the germline ends. The chain's CDR3 is CASSQDDSSIYF. The CDR3 DNA sequence: TGTGCCAGCAGCCAAGACGACTCCTCCATATATTTT.

This chain joins TRBV24-1 and TRBJ2-1; TRBD2 aligns across 8 bases. The CDR3 consists of 14 residues. Germline lookup yields CDR1 KGHDR and CDR2 SFDVKD. V lost 4 bases and J lost 9; bases outside the gene matches: 7. The CDR3 loop reads CATSEASGLGEQFF. The CDR3 nucleotides are TGTGCCACCAGTGAGGCTAGCGGGTTAGGTGAGCAGTTCTTC.

A remark on this clonotype: A far more abundant clone sits one base away, making this likely a read error. The chain combines TRBV6-2 or TRBV6-3 with TRBJ1-5, with 7 positions matching TRBD1. Germline CDR1 reads MNHEY; CDR2 reads SVGEGT. This CDR3 spans 13 amino acids. The CDR3 protein is CAGSSQGNQPQHF. The DNA of the CDR3 is TGTGCCGGCAGTTCACAGGGGAATCAGCCCCAGCATTTT.

This clonotype came up many times. J is TRBJ1-2 and V is TRBV5-8; the match to TRBD1 covers 7 bases. The germline V gene encodes CDR1 SGHTS and CDR2 YDEGEE. The CDR3 runs to 14 residues. Trimming at V came to 3 bases and at J to 7 bases, leaving 9 bases not matched to a gene. Here the CDR3 reads CASSWTDREFGYTF. As DNA, the CDR3 is TGTGCCAGCAGCTGGACCGACAGGGAGTTTGGCTACACCTTC.

Ten or more counts support this clonotype. The chain combines TRBV3-1 with TRBJ1-2; 8 nucleotides agree with TRBD1. Unmatched junction bases numbered 10, after V lost 6 bases and J lost 4 bases. Germline values: CDR1 LGHDT, CDR2 YNNKEL (reference sequence). There are 15 residues in the CDR3. CDR3 bases: TGTGCCAGCAGTCCTCAGGACAGGGTTGGCTATGGCTACACCTTC. Its translation: CASSPQDRVGYGYTF.

Details on this clonotype: A read error may be the cause here, since a much bigger clone is one base away. The chain uses TRBV20-1 and TRBJ2-7; weak D call: TRBD2 (5 bases). The CDR3 is made up of 12 amino acids. Germline lookup yields CDR1 DFQATT and CDR2 SNEGSKA (reference sequence). CDR3: CSALVSSYGQYF. CDR3 bases: TGCAGTGCTTTAGTTTCTAGCTACGGGCAGTACTTC.

This clonotype has ten or more counts. The chain employs TRBV2 and TRBJ2-1, with 8 bases lining up with TRBD2. V lost 6 bases to trimming and J lost 10 bases; unmatched junction nucleotides: 11. Germline V gene sequence: CDR1 SNHLY, CDR2 FYNNEI. This CDR3 spans 14 amino acids. CDR3 protein: CASSPGTRSFEQFF. CDR3 DNA sequence: TGTGCCAGCAGCCCCGGGACTAGGTCTTTCGAGCAGTTCTTC.

This clonotype has ten or more counts. CDR3 nucleotide sequence: TGCGCCAGCAGCTTGGCTGGCGGGGGGGCGAATGAGCAGTTCTTC. Residues: CASSLAGGGANEQFF. The V and J genes are TRBV5-1 and TRBJ2-1, with 9 bases matching TRBD2. The CDR3 is made up of 15 amino acids. Germline CDR1 reads SGHRS; CDR2 reads YFSETQ. V shed 0 bases and J 7 bases; nucleotides not matched to a gene: 5.

This chain links TRBV11-2 with TRBJ2-7, with a tentative D call TRBD2 (7 bases). The CDR3 is 15 residues long. Germline lookup yields CDR1 SGHAT and CDR2 FQNNGV. The V gene lost 3 bases and the J gene lost 3 bases, with 15 bases spanning the gap. The CDR3 DNA follows: TGTGCCAGCAGCTTCGCCGAAGGGGGGGGCTACGAGCAGTACTTC. This gives the protein CASSFAEGGGYEQYF. Full variable domain (rest looked up from reference TRBV11-2 and TRBJ2-7): EAGVAQSPRYKIIEKRQSVAFWCNPISGHATLYWYQQILGQGPKLLIQFQNNGVVDDSQLPKDRFSAERLKGVDSTLKIQPAKLEDSAVYLCASSFAEGGGYEQYFGPGTRLTVT.

This clonotype was picked up many times. The chain joins TRBV28 to TRBJ1-5; D gene ambiguous. The CDR3 spans 11 residues. Trimming removed 6 bases at V and 11 bases at J, with 11 bases between. Germline CDR1 is MDHEN and CDR2 is SYDVKM. In DNA form, the CDR3 reads TGTGCCAGCAGGTCCGACGGGGCCCAGCATTTT. Protein product: CASRSDGAQHF.

About this clonotype itself: A much larger clone lies a single base off, so this may be a read error. V is TRBV6-1 and J is TRBJ2-7, with unresolved D. Germline lookup yields CDR1 MNHNS and CDR2 SASEGT. The CDR3 extends over 14 amino acids. Trimming took 7 bases from V and 1 from J, leaving 14 bases between them. CDR3 region: CASTLDGYSYEQYF. The CDR3 bases are TGTGCCAGCACCCTGGACGGTTATTCCTACGAGCAGTACTTC.